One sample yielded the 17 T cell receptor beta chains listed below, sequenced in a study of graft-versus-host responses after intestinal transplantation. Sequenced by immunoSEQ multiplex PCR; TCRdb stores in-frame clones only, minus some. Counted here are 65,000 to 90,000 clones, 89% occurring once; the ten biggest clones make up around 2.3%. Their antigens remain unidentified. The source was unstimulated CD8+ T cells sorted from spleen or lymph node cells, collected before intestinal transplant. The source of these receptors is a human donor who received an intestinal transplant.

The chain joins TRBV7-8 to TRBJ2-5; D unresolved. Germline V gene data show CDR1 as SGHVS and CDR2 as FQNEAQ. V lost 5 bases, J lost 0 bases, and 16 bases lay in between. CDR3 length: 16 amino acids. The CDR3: CASSLTQIRYQETQYF. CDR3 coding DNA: TGTGCCAGCAGCCTTACACAGATAAGGTACCAAGAGACCCAGTACTTC.

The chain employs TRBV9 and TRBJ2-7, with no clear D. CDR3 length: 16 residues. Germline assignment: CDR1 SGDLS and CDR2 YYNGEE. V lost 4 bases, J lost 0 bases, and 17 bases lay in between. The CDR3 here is CASSPRLNSGSYEQYF. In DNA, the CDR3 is TGTGCCAGCAGCCCAAGACTTAATTCGGGCTCCTACGAGCAGTACTTC.

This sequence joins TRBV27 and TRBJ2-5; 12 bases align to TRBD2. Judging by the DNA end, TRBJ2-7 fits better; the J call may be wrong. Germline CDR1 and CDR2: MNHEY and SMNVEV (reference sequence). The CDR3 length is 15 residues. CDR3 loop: CASSFTSGRSYEQYF. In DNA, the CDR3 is TGTGCCAGCAGTTTCACTAGCGGGAGGTCCTACGAGCAGTACTTC.

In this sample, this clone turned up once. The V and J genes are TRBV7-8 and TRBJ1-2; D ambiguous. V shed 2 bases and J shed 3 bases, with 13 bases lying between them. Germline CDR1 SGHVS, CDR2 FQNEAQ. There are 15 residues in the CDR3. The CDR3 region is CASSLITGEDYGYTF. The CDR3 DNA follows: TGTGCCAGCAGCTTAATCACTGGGGAGGACTATGGCTACACCTTC.

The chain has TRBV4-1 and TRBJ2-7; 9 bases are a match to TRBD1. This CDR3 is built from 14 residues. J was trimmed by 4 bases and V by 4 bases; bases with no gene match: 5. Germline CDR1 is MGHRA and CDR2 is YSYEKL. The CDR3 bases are TGCGCCAGCAGCCTGGACAGGGGATCTTACGAGCAGTACTTC. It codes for CASSLDRGSYEQYF.

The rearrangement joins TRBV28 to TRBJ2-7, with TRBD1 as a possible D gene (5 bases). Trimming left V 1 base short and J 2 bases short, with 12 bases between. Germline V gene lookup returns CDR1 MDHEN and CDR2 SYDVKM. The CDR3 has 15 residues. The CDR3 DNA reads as TGTGCCAGCAGTTTATCCCCACAGGCAACCTACGAGCAGTACTTC. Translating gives CASSLSPQATYEQYF.

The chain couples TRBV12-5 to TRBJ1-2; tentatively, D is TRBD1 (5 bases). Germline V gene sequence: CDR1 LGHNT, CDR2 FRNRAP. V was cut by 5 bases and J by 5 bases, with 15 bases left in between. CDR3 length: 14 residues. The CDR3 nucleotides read TGTGCTAGTGGTACGCCTCAGGGCCCGTATGGCTACACCTTC. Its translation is CASGTPQGPYGYTF.

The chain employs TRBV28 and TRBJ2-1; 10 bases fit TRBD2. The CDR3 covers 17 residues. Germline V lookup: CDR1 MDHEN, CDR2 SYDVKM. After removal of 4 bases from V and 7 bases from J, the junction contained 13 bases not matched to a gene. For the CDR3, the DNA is TGTGCCAGCAGTTGGCCGGGACTAGCGAACCGATGGAATGAGCAGTTCTTC. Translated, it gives CASSWPGLANRWNEQFF.

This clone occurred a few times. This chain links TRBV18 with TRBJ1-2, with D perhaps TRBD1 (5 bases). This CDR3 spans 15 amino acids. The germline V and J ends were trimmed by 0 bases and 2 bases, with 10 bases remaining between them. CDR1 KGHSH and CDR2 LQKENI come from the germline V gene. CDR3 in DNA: TGTGCCAGCTCACCACCGGACACCCAAAACTATGGCTACACCTTC. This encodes CASSPPDTQNYGYTF.

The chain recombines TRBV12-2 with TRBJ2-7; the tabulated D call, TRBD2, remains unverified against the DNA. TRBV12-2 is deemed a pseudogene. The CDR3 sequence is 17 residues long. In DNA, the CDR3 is TGTGCAAGTCGCTTTAGGGCACGGCGGGAGACTCGCTACGAGCAGTACTTC. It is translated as CASRFRARRETRYEQYF.

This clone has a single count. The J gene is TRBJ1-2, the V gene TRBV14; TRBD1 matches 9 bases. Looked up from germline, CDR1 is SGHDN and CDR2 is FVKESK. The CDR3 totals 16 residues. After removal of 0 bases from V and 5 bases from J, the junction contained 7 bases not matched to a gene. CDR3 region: CASSQEQGALPYGYTF. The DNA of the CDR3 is TGTGCCAGCAGCCAAGAACAGGGGGCCCTCCCTTATGGCTACACCTTC.

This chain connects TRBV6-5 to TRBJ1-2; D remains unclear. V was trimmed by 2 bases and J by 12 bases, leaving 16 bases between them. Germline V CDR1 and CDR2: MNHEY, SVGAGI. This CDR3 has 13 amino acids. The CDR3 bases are TGTGCCAGCAGTTACGATGAGGGAAAAGATCACACCTTC. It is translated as CASSYDEGKDHTF.

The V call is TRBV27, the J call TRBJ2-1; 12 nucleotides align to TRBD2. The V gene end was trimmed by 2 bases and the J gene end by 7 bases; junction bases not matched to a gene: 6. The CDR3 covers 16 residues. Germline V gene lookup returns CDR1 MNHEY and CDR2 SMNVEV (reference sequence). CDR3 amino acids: CASSLLAGGPHNEQFF. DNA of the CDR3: TGTGCCAGCAGTTTACTAGCGGGAGGGCCCCATAATGAGCAGTTCTTC.

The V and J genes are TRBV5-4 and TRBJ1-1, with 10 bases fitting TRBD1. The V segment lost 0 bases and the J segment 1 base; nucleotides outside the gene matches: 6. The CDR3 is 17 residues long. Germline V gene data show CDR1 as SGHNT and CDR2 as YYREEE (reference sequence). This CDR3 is CASSLGAGTGENTEAFF. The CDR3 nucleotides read TGTGCCAGCAGCTTGGGGGCCGGGACAGGGGAGAACACTGAAGCTTTCTTT.

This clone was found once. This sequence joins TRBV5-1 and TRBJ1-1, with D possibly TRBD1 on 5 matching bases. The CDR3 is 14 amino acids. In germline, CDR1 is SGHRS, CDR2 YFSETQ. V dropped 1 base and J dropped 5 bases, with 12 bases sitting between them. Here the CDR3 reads CASSLSAGWTEAFF. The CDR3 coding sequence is TGCGCCAGCAGCTTGAGCGCAGGGTGGACTGAAGCTTTCTTT.

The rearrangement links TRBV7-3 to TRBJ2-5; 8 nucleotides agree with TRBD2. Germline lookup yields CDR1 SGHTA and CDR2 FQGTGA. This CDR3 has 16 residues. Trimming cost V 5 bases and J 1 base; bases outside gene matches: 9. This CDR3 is CASSAGAGGPQETQYF. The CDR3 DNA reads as TGTGCCAGCAGCGCCGGGGCGGGGGGCCCCCAAGAGACCCAGTACTTC.

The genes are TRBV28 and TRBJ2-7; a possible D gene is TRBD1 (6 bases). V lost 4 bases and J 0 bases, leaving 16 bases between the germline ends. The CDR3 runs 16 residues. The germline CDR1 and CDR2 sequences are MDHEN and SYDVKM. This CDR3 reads CASSSDWTDLSYEQYF. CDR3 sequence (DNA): TGTGCCAGCAGTTCCGACTGGACAGACCTCTCCTACGAGCAGTACTTC.